The 26 T cell receptor beta chains listed next were all sequenced from one sample in a study of blood T cell repertoires in COVID-19. The assay was immunoSEQ multiplex PCR, and TCRdb's table has in-frame clones only and misses some. The sample lists 200,000 to 250,000 clones, about 83% seen once, with about 4.6% in the top ten. The sample was PBMCs or T cells enriched from blood (not recorded which). The source is a woman aged 50 to 60 who had been exposed to COVID-19.

The chain couples TRBV6-5 to TRBJ2-7; 7 bases are a match to TRBD2. J gave up 3 bases and V 6 bases, and 11 bases lay outside the gene matches. The CDR3 totals 15 residues. The germline V gene has CDR1 MNHEY and CDR2 SVGAGI. The CDR3 nucleotides read TGTGCCAGCAGGGGGGAGGGCGCGGATCTCTACGAGCAGTACTTC. It is translated as CASRGEGADLYEQYF.

The V and J genes are TRBV29-1 and TRBJ1-1; D gene ambiguous. The CDR3 length is 12 residues. In germline, CDR1 is SQVTM, CDR2 ANQGSEA. Trimming removed 4 bases at V and 0 bases at J, with 6 bases between. CDR3 loop: CSVGRMNTEAFF. The CDR3, as DNA: TGCAGCGTTGGGCGGATGAACACTGAAGCTTTCTTT.

V gene TRBV15 combines with J gene TRBJ1-3; D is unclear. CDR3 length equals 16 residues. Trimming took 0 bases from V and 0 from J, leaving 9 bases between them. Germline V gene sequence: CDR1 LNHNV, CDR2 YYDKDF (reference sequence). The CDR3 region has the DNA TGTGCCACCAGCAGAGATCCCGGTGGCTCTGGAAACACCATATATTTT. Translation: CATSRDPGGSGNTIYF.

This clone was detected a few times. V is TRBV19 and J is TRBJ1-2; D is uncertain. V lost 1 base to trimming and J lost 5 bases, with 17 bases between them. Per germline, CDR1 LNHDA and CDR2 SQIVND (reference sequence). The CDR3 is made up of 16 amino acids. Here the CDR3 reads CASSIGRGSTSYGYTF. CDR3 in DNA: TGTGCCAGTAGTATAGGGCGGGGTTCTACATCATATGGCTACACCTTC.

The chain joins TRBV5-1 to TRBJ2-3, with 12 bases matching TRBD1. Trimming cost V 2 bases and J 6 bases; bases outside gene matches: 22. In germline, CDR1 is SGHRS, CDR2 YFSETQ. This CDR3 region has 21 residues. This CDR3 is CASSFLPKNTGTGGWRDTQYF. CDR3 in DNA: TGCGCCAGCAGCTTCCTACCGAAAAATACCGGGACAGGGGGCTGGAGGGATACGCAGTATTTT.

This chain uses TRBV6-1 with TRBJ2-5; D not certain. The V gene lost 3 bases and the J gene lost 5 bases, with 10 bases spanning the gap. Germline CDR1 and CDR2: MNHNS and SASEGT. This CDR3 region has 13 residues. The CDR3 DNA is TGTGCCAGCAGTGAGAAGCGCGTGGAGACCCAGTACTTC. It codes for CASSEKRVETQYF.

Only one count was recorded for this clone. The chain couples TRBV19 to TRBJ2-7; 9 bases map to TRBD1. Germline V gene lookup returns CDR1 LNHDA and CDR2 SQIVND (reference sequence). The V segment lost 8 bases and the J segment 3 bases; nucleotides outside the gene matches: 8. The CDR3 sequence is 14 residues long. As DNA, the CDR3 is TGTGCCAGTCGCTCGGGACAGGGTTTCTACGAGCAGTACTTC. Translated, it gives CASRSGQGFYEQYF.

The chain couples TRBV10-3 to TRBJ1-6; TRBD1 is a possible D gene (6 bases). V lost 6 bases and J lost 8, with 17 bases in between. CDR3 length: 15 amino acids. CDR1 and CDR2 from the germline V gene are ENHRY and SYGVKD. The CDR3 here is CAIRRVEDSYSPLHF. The DNA for the CDR3 is TGTGCCATCAGGAGAGTGGAGGACAGCTATTCACCCCTCCACTTT.

V gene TRBV3-1 (or the pseudogene TRBV3-2) combines with J gene TRBJ1-1; 8 bases are shared with TRBD1. CDR1 is LGHDT, CDR2 YNNKEL, per germline (reference sequence). There are 15 residues in the CDR3. V shed 5 bases and J 3 bases; nucleotides not matched to a gene: 8. The CDR3 loop reads CASSYNRGRDTEAFF. DNA for the CDR3: TGTGCCAGCAGCTACAACAGGGGGAGGGACACTGAAGCTTTCTTT.

This chain uses TRBV6-1 with TRBJ2-7, with TRBD1 matching over 10 bases. CDR1 is MNHNS, CDR2 SASEGT, per germline. The CDR3 has 14 residues. With 6 bases clipped from V and 6 bases from J, the junction kept 8 bases outside the gene matches. CDR3 DNA: TGTGCCAGCAGCCCCCGGGACAGGGGAGGCGAGCAGTACTTC. Translation: CASSPRDRGGEQYF.

This chain connects TRBV4-3 to TRBJ2-2, with a possible D match to TRBD2 (5 bases). This CDR3 comprises 18 residues. Germline lookup yields CDR1 LGHNA and CDR2 YSLEER. Between the trimmed V and J ends, which lost 0 bases and 1 base, there was a span of 15 bases. CDR3 coding DNA: TGCGCCAGCAGCCAAGATTGGTCTCGAGGGATGAACACCGGGGAGCTGTTTTTT. As protein: CASSQDWSRGMNTGELFF.

The chain has TRBV6-1 and TRBJ1-4; 10 bases line up with TRBD1. V lost 3 bases, J lost 13 bases, and 17 bases stayed unmatched. From germline, CDR1 is MNHNS and CDR2 SASEGT. The CDR3 length is 17 residues. The CDR3: CASSEAQPGQGTERLFF. The CDR3 nucleotides are TGTGCCAGCAGTGAGGCCCAACCGGGACAGGGGACCGAACGACTGTTTTTT.

This clone has a single count. This chain links TRBV10-2 with TRBJ2-1; 10 nucleotides agree with TRBD2. V dropped 4 bases and J dropped 5; count of bases not matched to a gene: 5. The CDR3 contains 15 residues. Per germline, CDR1 WSHSY and CDR2 SAAADI. CDR3 amino acids: CASSGGLAGDNEQFF. The CDR3 coding sequence is TGCGCCAGCAGTGGGGGGCTAGCGGGGGACAATGAGCAGTTCTTC.

This rearrangement joins TRBV6-5 to TRBJ2-3, with a weak D call TRBD1 (6 bases). The V gene lost 5 bases and the J gene lost 3 bases, with 12 bases spanning the gap. CDR3 length: 14 residues. Germline CDR1 is MNHEY and CDR2 is SVGAGI. The CDR3 is CASSPTGPTDTQYF. The CDR3 DNA sequence: TGTGCCAGCAGTCCGACAGGCCCTACAGATACGCAGTATTTT.

V gene TRBV12-3 or TRBV12-4 combines with J gene TRBJ2-1, with 11 bases lining up with TRBD1. The CDR3 covers 12 residues. Trimming at V came to 11 bases and at J to 6 bases, leaving 3 bases not matched to a gene. The CDR3 here is CADGTGGNEQFF. As DNA, the CDR3 is TGTGCCGATGGGACAGGGGGCAATGAGCAGTTCTTC.

V is TRBV10-1 and J is TRBJ1-1; D is undetermined. The CDR3 extends over 14 amino acids. Trimming pared 0 bases from V and 6 bases from J, leaving 11 bases between. Per the germline V gene, CDR1 is WNHNN and CDR2 is SYGVQD (reference sequence). The CDR3 nucleotides are TGCGCCAGCAGTGAGTCCGGGGAAGTAGCTGAAGCTTTCTTT. Its protein is CASSESGEVAEAFF.

V and J are TRBV28 and TRBJ2-7, with D tentatively TRBD2 (5 bases). The CDR3 is 16 amino acids. Looked up from germline, CDR1 is MDHEN and CDR2 is SYDVKM. V lost 5 bases, J lost 0 bases, and 17 bases lay in between. CDR3 residues: CASSKRAGSSSYEQYF. The CDR3 bases are TGTGCCAGCAGTAAAAGGGCTGGGAGTAGCTCCTACGAGCAGTACTTC.

The chain couples TRBV7-8 to TRBJ2-2, with 7 positions matching TRBD2. V lost 4 bases and J lost 4; bases outside the gene matches: 9. The CDR3 contains 16 residues. CDR1 and CDR2 from the germline V gene are SGHVS and FQNEAQ. The CDR3 loop reads CASSSPVASGTGELFF. As DNA, the CDR3 is TGTGCCAGCAGCTCCCCGGTAGCTAGCGGCACCGGGGAGCTGTTTTTT.

The rearrangement joins TRBV7-2 to TRBJ2-3; 12 bases are shared with TRBD2. CDR1 SGHTA and CDR2 FQGNSA come from the germline V gene. Germline trimming cut 3 bases from V and 3 bases from J; bases unmatched to any gene: 4. CDR3 length: 16 amino acids. CDR3 residues: CASSLHGLAGTDTQYF. In DNA form, the CDR3 reads TGTGCCAGCAGCTTGCACGGACTAGCGGGGACAGATACGCAGTATTTT.

V usage is TRBV6-5 and J usage is TRBJ1-1; the D is unclear. The CDR3 loop spans 14 amino acids. CDR1 and CDR2 from the germline V gene are MNHEY and SVGAGI. Trimming took 6 bases from V and 5 from J, leaving 16 bases between them. The DNA of the CDR3 is TGTGCCAGCAGCCGGGGAGTGAGGTGGACTGAAGCTTTCTTT. Translating it yields CASSRGVRWTEAFF.

The CDR3 bases are TGTGCCAGCTCCCGGTCCTTCCTAGCCAAAAACATTCAGTACTTC. Translating gives CASSRSFLAKNIQYF. The genes are TRBV2 and TRBJ2-4; D is ambiguous. Germline assignment: CDR1 SNHLY and CDR2 FYNNEI. Trimming stripped 8 bases from V and 0 bases from J, with 14 bases between. The CDR3 spans 15 residues.

The rearrangement links TRBV7-9 to TRBJ1-1; 8 bases are shared with TRBD1. The CDR3 loop spans 15 amino acids. The V and J ends lost 0 bases and 8 bases, in that order; junction bases with no gene match: 8. Germline V gives CDR1 SEHNR, CDR2 FQNEAQ (reference sequence). CDR3 region: CASSLASGGDREAFF. Here the CDR3 DNA reads TGTGCCAGCAGCTTAGCCTCAGGGGGCGATAGGGAAGCTTTCTTT.

This clone was seen only once. This chain uses TRBV10-3 with TRBJ1-6; 7 nucleotides match TRBD1. The CDR3 covers 15 residues. Looked up from germline, CDR1 is ENHRY and CDR2 is SYGVKD. Losses at the gene ends were 0 bases for V and 7 bases for J; bases not matched to a gene: 3. CDR3 sequence reads: CAISESLGGNSPLHF. The CDR3, as DNA: TGTGCCATCAGTGAGTCGCTAGGGGGCAATTCACCCCTCCACTTT.

The chain combines TRBV5-6 with TRBJ2-3; 9 bases align to TRBD2. V shed 5 bases, J shed 0 bases, and the junction held 7 bases outside the gene matches. The CDR3 spans 16 residues. Per germline, CDR1 SGHDT and CDR2 YYEEEE. DNA of the CDR3: TGTGCCAGCAGTTCGCCGGGACTAGCTAGCACAGATACGCAGTATTTT. It encodes CASSSPGLASTDTQYF.

J is TRBJ1-1 and V is TRBV5-4; no reliable D call. V lost 5 bases and J 5 bases, leaving 13 bases between the germline ends. CDR1 is SGHNT and CDR2 is YYREEE in the germline V gene (reference sequence). The length of the CDR3 is 13 residues. CDR3 sequence reads: CASSSDARTEAFF. CDR3 nucleotides: TGTGCCAGCAGTTCTGATGCGAGAACTGAAGCTTTCTTT.

This clone was counted once. The chain couples TRBV28 to TRBJ1-1, with D possibly being TRBD1 (5 bases). The CDR3 spans 14 residues. Trimming stripped 7 bases from V and 0 bases from J, with 12 bases between. Germline V gives CDR1 MDHEN, CDR2 SYDVKM. The CDR3 nucleotides are TGTGCCAGCACTGGGGGGGTTATGAACACTGAAGCTTTCTTT. Its protein product is CASTGGVMNTEAFF.